A single sample gave rise to the 23 T cell receptor beta chains below, sequenced in a study of cytomegalovirus exposure and HLA in healthy donors. Vbeta (60) and Jbeta (13) primers were used in the PCR. Assay used: immunoSEQ multiplex PCR; TCRdb lists only in-frame clones, some missing. The data hold 170,000 or so clones, with around 80% observed a single time. Sequencing was done on a sample of PBMCs. These receptors originate from a woman aged 45-65 years in good health and CMV-seropositive.

This sequence joins TRBV9 and TRBJ2-7; tentative D call: TRBD1 (6 bases). Trimming stripped 6 bases from V and 3 bases from J, with 16 bases between. Germline V gives CDR1 SGDLS, CDR2 YYNGEE. This CDR3 is built from 14 residues. The CDR3 DNA reads as TGTGCCAGCAACCCGGGACAAGGGTTCTACGAGCAGTACTTC. Translating gives CASNPGQGFYEQYF.

V usage is TRBV5-4 and J usage is TRBJ1-6; 10 nucleotides align to TRBD1. V lost 3 bases, J lost 10 bases, and 7 bases stayed unmatched. Per the germline V gene, CDR1 is SGHNT and CDR2 is YYREEE (reference sequence). The CDR3 covers 15 residues. Here the CDR3 reads CASSSQGQGSSPLHF. The CDR3 DNA is TGTGCCAGCAGCTCCCAGGGACAGGGGAGCTCACCCCTCCACTTT.

This clone was observed once. The chain recombines TRBV25-1 with TRBJ1-3; D not certain. CDR3 length: 13 amino acids. Per the germline V gene, CDR1 is MGHDK and CDR2 is SYGVNS. Deletions cut 5 bases from V and 9 bases from J, with 14 bases between. DNA for the CDR3: TGTGCCAGCAGTCCCGCCGGCCGGGGCACCATATATTTT. This encodes CASSPAGRGTIYF.

The rearrangement links TRBV7-9 to TRBJ2-3, with a tentative D call TRBD2 (6 bases). Looked up from germline, CDR1 is SEHNR and CDR2 is FQNEAQ (reference sequence). The CDR3 is 16 residues long. Between the trimmed V and J ends, which lost 5 bases and 4 bases, there was a span of 19 bases. The CDR3 DNA reads TGTGCCAGCAGCCCGGACCTAGGCCCGGGGGCAGATACGCAGTATTTT. Translation: CASSPDLGPGADTQYF.

The chain is built from TRBV5-1 and TRBJ1-1; 7 bases align to TRBD1. The CDR3 runs 15 residues. Germline V gene data show CDR1 as SGHRS and CDR2 as YFSETQ. Unmatched junction bases numbered 7, after V lost 4 bases and J lost 1 base. The CDR3 nucleotides read TGCGCCAGCAGCCATCTAGGGACAGAGAACACTGAAGCTTTCTTT. It is translated as CASSHLGTENTEAFF.

This chain uses TRBV28 with TRBJ1-2; D call uncertain. The length of the CDR3 is 15 residues. Germline CDR1 reads MDHEN; CDR2 reads SYDVKM. V shed 4 bases and J shed 5 bases, with 17 bases lying between them. CDR3 protein: CASSSNSGPGYGYTF. The CDR3, as DNA: TGTGCCAGCAGTTCAAACTCTGGCCCGGGGTATGGCTACACCTTC.

The sample holds one count of this clone. CDR3 nucleotide sequence: TGTGCCAGCAGTTACCGGCCCCCCGGAGATGGCTACACCTTC. Translated: CASSYRPPGDGYTF. The chain joins TRBV6-6 to TRBJ1-2, with unresolved D. Germline V gene sequence: CDR1 MNHNY, CDR2 SVGAGI (reference sequence). Deletions cut 2 bases from V and 6 bases from J, with 13 bases between. This CDR3 has 14 amino acids.

This chain uses TRBV14 with TRBJ2-7, with TRBD2 matching 8 bases. Germline V gene lookup returns CDR1 SGHDN and CDR2 FVKESK. The CDR3 runs to 16 residues. The V gene end was trimmed by 1 base and the J gene end by 4 bases; junction bases not matched to a gene: 9. CDR3 sequence: CASSQGPGLGPYEQYF. DNA for the CDR3: TGTGCCAGCAGCCAAGGGCCGGGACTAGGGCCATACGAGCAGTACTTC. Together with reference TRBV14 and TRBJ2-7, the CDR3 gives the full variable domain: EAGVTQFPSHSVIEKGQTVTLRCDPISGHDNLYWYRRVMGKEIKFLLHFVKESKQDESGMPNNRFLAERTGGTYSTLKVQPAELEDSGVYFCASSQGPGLGPYEQYFGPGTRLTVT.

This clone has a handful of counts. The rearrangement links TRBV2 to TRBJ1-1; D might be TRBD1 (5 bases). This CDR3 spans 14 amino acids. Trimming cost V 6 bases and J 1 base, with 12 bases left between them. CDR1 and CDR2 (germline): SNHLY, FYNNEI. The CDR3 DNA follows: TGTGCCAGCAGAGGGGACTCCCAGAACACTGAAGCTTTCTTT. This gives the protein CASRGDSQNTEAFF.

This clone was counted between two and nine times. V gene TRBV19 combines with J gene TRBJ2-1; 12 nucleotides match TRBD2. This CDR3 contains 15 residues. V shed 6 bases, J shed 14 bases, and the junction held 14 bases outside the gene matches. Looked up from germline, CDR1 is LNHDA and CDR2 is SQIVND (reference sequence). CDR3 nucleotide sequence: TGTGCCAGTAGCCTTACTAGCGGGGGGCGCCGGGGTGAGTTCTTC. Protein: CASSLTSGGRRGEFF.

The chain has TRBV6-1 and TRBJ2-2; the match to TRBD1 covers 7 bases. This CDR3 comprises 13 residues. Germline loops: CDR1 MNHNS, CDR2 SASEGT. With 6 bases clipped from V and 7 bases from J, the junction kept 5 bases outside the gene matches. The CDR3 here is CASRPTGIGELFF. CDR3 sequence (DNA): TGTGCCAGCAGGCCGACAGGGATCGGGGAGCTGTTTTTT.

This clone was seen a few times. The chain recombines TRBV5-1 with TRBJ2-5, with no clear D. Germline lookup yields CDR1 SGHRS and CDR2 YFSETQ. V was trimmed by 3 bases and J by 2 bases, leaving 2 bases between them. The CDR3 sequence is 11 residues long. The CDR3 nucleotides read TGCGCCAGCAGCTCTCAAGAGACCCAGTACTTC. Protein sequence: CASSSQETQYF.

V usage is TRBV11-2 and J usage is TRBJ1-5; 12 bases are a match to TRBD1. The CDR3 sequence is 19 residues long. Germline CDR1 SGHAT, CDR2 FQNNGV. Trimming cost V 3 bases and J 6 bases; bases outside gene matches: 15. For the CDR3, the DNA is TGTGCCAGCAGCTTGACGTCTCCGGGACAGGGGGCGTCAGGTCAGCCCCAGCATTTT. Protein sequence: CASSLTSPGQGASGQPQHF.

The V call is TRBV5-8, the J call TRBJ1-4; tentative D call: TRBD1 (5 bases). This CDR3 spans 15 amino acids. Trimming removed 2 bases from V and 8 bases from J, with 16 bases in between. CDR1 and CDR2 from the germline V gene are SGHTS and YDEGEE. The CDR3 protein is CASSFWAREEEKLFF. The CDR3 DNA reads TGTGCCAGCAGCTTCTGGGCCAGGGAGGAGGAAAAACTGTTTTTT.

V is TRBV7-2 and J is TRBJ2-7; TRBD2 is a possible D gene (5 bases). Trimming left V 0 bases short and J 2 bases short, with 11 bases between. The CDR3 is made up of 15 amino acids. CDR1 and CDR2 (germline): SGHTA, FQGNSA. For the CDR3, the DNA is TGTGCCAGCAGCTTAGCCGCTCGCGGGCCCTACGAGCAGTACTTC. Its translation is CASSLAARGPYEQYF.

About this clone itself: One end of the junction varies from germline; a read error may be responsible. CDR3 in amino acids: CASSQTSGGFGELFF. CDR3 nucleotide sequence: TGTGCTAGCAGCCAGACTAGCGGAGGGTTCGGGGAGCTGTTTTTT. The chain uses TRBV7-7 and TRBJ2-2, with TRBD2 matching over 9 bases. The CDR3 contains 15 residues. Germline V CDR1 and CDR2: SSHAT, FNYEAQ (reference sequence).

The V call is TRBV4-3, the J call TRBJ1-6; D may be TRBD1 (5 bases). Germline V CDR1 and CDR2: LGHNA, YSLEER. Trimming shortened V by 0 bases and J by 14 bases, and 14 bases separated the two germline ends. This CDR3 is 14 amino acids long. As DNA, the CDR3 is TGCGCCAGCAGCCAAGATGTCGGGGGACCGACCCTCCACTTT. This encodes CASSQDVGGPTLHF.

Written as DNA, the CDR3 is TGTGCCAGCAGCTCTGCAGGGAGGCACATAGAAAAACTGTTTTTT. Residues: CASSSAGRHIEKLFF. This chain joins TRBV7-2 and TRBJ1-4, with D tentatively TRBD1 (5 bases). Per germline, CDR1 SGHTA and CDR2 FQGNSA. The CDR3 runs to 15 residues. V was shortened by 4 bases and J by 8 bases, with 17 bases between the two germline ends.

The V call is TRBV5-1, the J call TRBJ2-1; 9 bases agree with TRBD1. V lost 0 bases to trimming and J lost 6 bases; unmatched junction nucleotides: 4. The CDR3 loop spans 15 amino acids. The germline V gene encodes CDR1 SGHRS and CDR2 YFSETQ. The CDR3 DNA reads as TGCGCCAGCAGCTTGGGTGGGACAGGGCCCAATGAGCAGTTCTTC. Translated: CASSLGGTGPNEQFF.

The chain combines TRBV30 with TRBJ1-3, with D perhaps matching TRBD1 (5 bases). The CDR3 has 15 amino acids. Trimming removed 2 bases at V and 0 bases at J, with 11 bases between. The V gene's germline CDR1 is GTSNPN and CDR2 SVGIG (reference sequence). CDR3 residues: CAWSYGGFSGNTIYF. In nucleotides, the CDR3 is TGTGCCTGGAGTTATGGGGGGTTCTCTGGAAACACCATATATTTT.

The chain links TRBV29-1 to TRBJ1-1; 8 bases match TRBD1. This CDR3 has 15 amino acids. From germline, CDR1 is SQVTM and CDR2 ANQGSEA. The trim removed 5 bases at V and 1 base at J, leaving 9 bases unmatched. The CDR3 region has the DNA TGCAGCGTTCAACTCCGGACAGGGTGGAACACTGAAGCTTTCTTT. It specifies CSVQLRTGWNTEAFF. The full variable domain, completed using reference TRBV29-1 and TRBJ1-1, is SAVISQKPSRDICQRGTSLTIQCQVDSQVTMMFWYRQQPGQSLTLIATANQGSEATYESGFVIDKFPISRPNLTFSTLTVSNMSPEDSSIYLCSVQLRTGWNTEAFFGQGTRLTVV.

This sequence joins TRBV19 and TRBJ1-4; D ambiguous. V lost 5 bases to trimming and J lost 5 bases, with 15 bases between them. Per germline, CDR1 LNHDA and CDR2 SQIVND (reference sequence). The CDR3 has 15 amino acids. DNA of the CDR3: TGTGCCAGTAGTCTGCGGGCAAGACCAAATGAAAAACTGTTTTTT. It yields the protein CASSLRARPNEKLFF. Together with reference TRBV19 and TRBJ1-4, the CDR3 gives the full variable domain: DGGITQSPKYLFRKEGQNVTLSCEQNLNHDAMYWYRQDPGQGLRLIYYSQIVNDFQKGDIAEGYSVSREKKESFPLTVTSAQKNPTAFYLCASSLRARPNEKLFFGSGTQLSVL.

V is TRBV11-3 and J is TRBJ2-1; 9 nucleotides agree with TRBD1. This CDR3 has 14 residues. Germline loops: CDR1 SGHNT, CDR2 YENEEA. With V trimmed by 7 bases and J by 4 bases, 5 bases remained unmatched. The DNA for the CDR3 is TGTGCCAGCACCGAGGACAGGGGTTACAATGAGCAGTTCTTC. This gives the protein CASTEDRGYNEQFF.